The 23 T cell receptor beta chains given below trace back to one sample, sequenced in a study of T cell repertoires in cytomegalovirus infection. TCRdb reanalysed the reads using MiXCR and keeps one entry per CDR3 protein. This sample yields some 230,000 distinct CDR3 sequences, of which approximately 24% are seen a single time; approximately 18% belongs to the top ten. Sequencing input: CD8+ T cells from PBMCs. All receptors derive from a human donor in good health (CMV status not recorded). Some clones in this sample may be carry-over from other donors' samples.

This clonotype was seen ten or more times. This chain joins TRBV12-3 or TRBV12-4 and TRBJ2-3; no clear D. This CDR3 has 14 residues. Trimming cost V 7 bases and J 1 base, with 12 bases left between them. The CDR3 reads CASTPTFGTDTQYF. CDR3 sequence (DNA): TGTGCCAGCACCCCCACGTTCGGCACAGATACGCAGTATTTT.

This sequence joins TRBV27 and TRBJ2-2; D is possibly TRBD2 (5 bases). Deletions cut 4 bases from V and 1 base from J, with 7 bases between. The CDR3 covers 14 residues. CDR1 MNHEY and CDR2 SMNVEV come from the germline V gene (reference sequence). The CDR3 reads CASSSGRNTGELFF. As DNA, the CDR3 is TGTGCCAGCAGTTCGGGAAGGAACACCGGGGAGCTGTTTTTT.

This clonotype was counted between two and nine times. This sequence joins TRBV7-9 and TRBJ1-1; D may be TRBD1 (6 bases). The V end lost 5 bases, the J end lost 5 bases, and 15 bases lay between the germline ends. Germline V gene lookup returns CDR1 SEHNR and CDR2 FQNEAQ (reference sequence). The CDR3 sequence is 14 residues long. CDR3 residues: CASSLTGRLTEAFF. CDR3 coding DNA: TGTGCCAGCAGCCTTACAGGGCGTTTGACTGAAGCTTTCTTT.

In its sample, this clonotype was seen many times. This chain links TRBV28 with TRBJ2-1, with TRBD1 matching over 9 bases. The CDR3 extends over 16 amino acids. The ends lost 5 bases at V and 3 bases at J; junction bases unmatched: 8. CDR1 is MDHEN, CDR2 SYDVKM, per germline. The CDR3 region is CASSPRQGDYYNEQFF. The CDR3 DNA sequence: TGTGCCAGCAGTCCCCGACAGGGGGATTACTACAATGAGCAGTTCTTC.

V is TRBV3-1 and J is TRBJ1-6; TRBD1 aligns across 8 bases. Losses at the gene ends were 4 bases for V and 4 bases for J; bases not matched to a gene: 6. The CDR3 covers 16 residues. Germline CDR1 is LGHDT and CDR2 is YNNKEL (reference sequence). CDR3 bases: TGTGCCAGCAGCCCCACTCGGACAGGGTATAATTCACCCCTCCACTTT. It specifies CASSPTRTGYNSPLHF.

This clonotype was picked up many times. CDR3 region: CASSLLSFRDEQYF. In DNA, the CDR3 is TGTGCCAGCAGTTTACTATCGTTTAGGGACGAGCAGTACTTC. V gene TRBV12-3 or TRBV12-4 combines with J gene TRBJ2-7; D is uncertain. The CDR3 contains 14 residues. The ends were cut back, 2 bases at V and 5 bases at J, with 13 bases in the middle.

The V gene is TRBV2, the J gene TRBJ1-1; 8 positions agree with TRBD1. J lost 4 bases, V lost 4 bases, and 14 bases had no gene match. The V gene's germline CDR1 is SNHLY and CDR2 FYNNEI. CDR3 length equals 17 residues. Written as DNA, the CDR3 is TGTGCCAGCAGTGGGTGGGATACAGGGGGGAGAAGCACTGAAGCTTTCTTT. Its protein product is CASSGWDTGGRSTEAFF.

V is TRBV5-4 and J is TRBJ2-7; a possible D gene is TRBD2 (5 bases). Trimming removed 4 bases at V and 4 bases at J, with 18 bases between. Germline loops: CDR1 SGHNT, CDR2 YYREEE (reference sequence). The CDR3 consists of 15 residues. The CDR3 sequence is CASSPGMTEPYEQYF. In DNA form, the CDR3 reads TGTGCCAGCAGCCCCGGGATGACGGAACCTTACGAGCAGTACTTC.

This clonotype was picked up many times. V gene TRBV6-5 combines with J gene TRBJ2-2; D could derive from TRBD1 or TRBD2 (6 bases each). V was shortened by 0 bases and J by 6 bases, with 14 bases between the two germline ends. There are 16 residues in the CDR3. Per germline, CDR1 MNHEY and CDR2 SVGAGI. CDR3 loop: CASSYSGGGWSGELFF. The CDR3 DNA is TGTGCCAGCAGTTACTCCGGGGGCGGGTGGTCCGGGGAGCTGTTTTTT.

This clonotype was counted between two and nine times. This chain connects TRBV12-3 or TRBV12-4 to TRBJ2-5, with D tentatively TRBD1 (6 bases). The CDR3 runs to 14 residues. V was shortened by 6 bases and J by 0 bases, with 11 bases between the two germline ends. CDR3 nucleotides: TGTGCCAGCAGCCCCCAGGGGAACCAAGAGACCCAGTACTTC. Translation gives CASSPQGNQETQYF.

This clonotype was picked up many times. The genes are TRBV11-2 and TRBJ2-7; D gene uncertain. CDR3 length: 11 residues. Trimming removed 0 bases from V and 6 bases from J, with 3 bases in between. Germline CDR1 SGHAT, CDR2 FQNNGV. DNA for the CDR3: TGTGCCAGCAGCTTAGACAGCGAGCAGTACTTC. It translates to CASSLDSEQYF.

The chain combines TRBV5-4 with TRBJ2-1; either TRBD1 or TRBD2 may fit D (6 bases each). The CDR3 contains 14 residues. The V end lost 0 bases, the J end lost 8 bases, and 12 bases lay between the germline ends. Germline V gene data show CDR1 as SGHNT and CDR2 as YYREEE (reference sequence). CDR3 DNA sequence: TGTGCCAGCAGCTTGGGGAGGGGGGTCTATGAGCAGTTCTTC. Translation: CASSLGRGVYEQFF. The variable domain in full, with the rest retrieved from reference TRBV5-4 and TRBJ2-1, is ETGVTQSPTHLIKTRGQQVTLRCSSQSGHNTVSWYQQALGQGPQFIFQYYREEENGRGNFPPRFSGLQFPNYSSELNVNALELDDSALYLCASSLGRGVYEQFFGPGTRLTVL.

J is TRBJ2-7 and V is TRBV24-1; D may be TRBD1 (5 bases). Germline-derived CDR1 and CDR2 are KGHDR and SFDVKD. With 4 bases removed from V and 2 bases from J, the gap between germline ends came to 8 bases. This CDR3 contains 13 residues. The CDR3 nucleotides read TGTGCCACCAGTGACTCGACAGCCTACGAGCAGTACTTC. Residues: CATSDSTAYEQYF.

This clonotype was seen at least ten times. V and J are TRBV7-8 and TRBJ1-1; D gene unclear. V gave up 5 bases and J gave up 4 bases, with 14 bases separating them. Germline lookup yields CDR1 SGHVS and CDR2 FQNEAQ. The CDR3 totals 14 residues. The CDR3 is CASSRAGTGTEAFF. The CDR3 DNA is TGTGCCAGCAGCCGAGCGGGTACGGGCACTGAAGCTTTCTTT.

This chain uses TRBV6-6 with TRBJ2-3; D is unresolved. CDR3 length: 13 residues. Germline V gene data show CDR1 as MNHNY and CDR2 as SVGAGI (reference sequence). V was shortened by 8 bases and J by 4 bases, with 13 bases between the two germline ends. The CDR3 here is CASCSMLPDTQYF. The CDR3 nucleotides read TGTGCCAGCTGTTCTATGTTACCAGATACGCAGTATTTT.

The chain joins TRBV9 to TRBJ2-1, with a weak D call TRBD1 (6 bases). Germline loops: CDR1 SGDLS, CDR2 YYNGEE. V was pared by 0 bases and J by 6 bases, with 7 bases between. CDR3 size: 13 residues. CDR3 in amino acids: CASSVAGANEQFF. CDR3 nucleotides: TGTGCCAGCAGCGTAGCAGGGGCCAATGAGCAGTTCTTC.

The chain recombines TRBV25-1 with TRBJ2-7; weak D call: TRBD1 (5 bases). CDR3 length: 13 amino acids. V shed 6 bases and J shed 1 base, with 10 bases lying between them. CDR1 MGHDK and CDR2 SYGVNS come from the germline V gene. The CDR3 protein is CASRRRGSYEQYF. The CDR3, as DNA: TGTGCCAGCAGGAGAAGGGGATCCTACGAGCAGTACTTC.

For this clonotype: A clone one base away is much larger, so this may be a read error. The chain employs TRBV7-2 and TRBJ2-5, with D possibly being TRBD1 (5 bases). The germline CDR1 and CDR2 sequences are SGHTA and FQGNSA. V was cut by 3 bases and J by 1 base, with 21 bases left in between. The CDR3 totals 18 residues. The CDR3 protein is CASSFRVRHSSRQETQYF. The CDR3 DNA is TGTGCCAGCAGCTTCAGGGTGCGCCATTCTTCCCGCCAAGAGACCCAGTACTTC.

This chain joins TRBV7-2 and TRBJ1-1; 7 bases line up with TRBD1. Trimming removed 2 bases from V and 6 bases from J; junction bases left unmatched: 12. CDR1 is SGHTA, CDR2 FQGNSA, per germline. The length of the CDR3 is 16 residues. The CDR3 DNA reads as TGTGCCAGCAGCTTAATTCTTGATGACAGGGTCGCTGAAGCTTTCTTT. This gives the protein CASSLILDDRVAEAFF.

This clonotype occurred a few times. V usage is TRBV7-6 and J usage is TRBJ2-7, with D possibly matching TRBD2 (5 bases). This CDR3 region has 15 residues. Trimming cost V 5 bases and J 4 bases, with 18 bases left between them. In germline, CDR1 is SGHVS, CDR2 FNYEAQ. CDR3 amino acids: CASSQRLGSLYEQYF. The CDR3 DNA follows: TGTGCCAGCAGCCAAAGGTTGGGGAGCCTTTACGAGCAGTACTTC.

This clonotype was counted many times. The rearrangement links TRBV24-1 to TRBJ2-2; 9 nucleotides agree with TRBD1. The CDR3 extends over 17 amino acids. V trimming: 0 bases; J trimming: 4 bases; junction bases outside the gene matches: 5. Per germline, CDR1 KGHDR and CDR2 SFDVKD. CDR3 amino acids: CATSDLGQGSSTGELFF. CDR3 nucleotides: TGTGCCACCAGTGATTTGGGACAGGGGAGTTCCACCGGGGAGCTGTTTTTT.

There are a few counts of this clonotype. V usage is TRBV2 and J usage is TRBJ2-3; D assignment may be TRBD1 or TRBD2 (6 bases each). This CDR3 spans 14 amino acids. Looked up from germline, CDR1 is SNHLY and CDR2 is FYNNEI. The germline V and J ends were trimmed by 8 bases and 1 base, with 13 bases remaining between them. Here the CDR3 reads CASAERGGTDTQYF. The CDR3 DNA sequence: TGTGCCAGCGCGGAGAGGGGGGGCACAGATACGCAGTATTTT.

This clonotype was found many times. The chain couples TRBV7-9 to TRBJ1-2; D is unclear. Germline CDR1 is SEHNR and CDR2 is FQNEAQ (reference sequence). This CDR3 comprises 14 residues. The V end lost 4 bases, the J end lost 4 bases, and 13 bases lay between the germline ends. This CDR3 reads CASSSQNWSYGYTF. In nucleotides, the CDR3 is TGTGCCAGCAGCTCTCAGAATTGGAGCTATGGCTACACCTTC. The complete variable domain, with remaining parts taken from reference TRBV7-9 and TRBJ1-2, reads DTGVSQNPRHKITKRGQNVTFRCDPISEHNRLYWYRQTLGQGPEFLTYFQNEAQLEKSRLLSDRFSAERPKGSFSTLEIQRTEQGDSAMYLCASSSQNWSYGYTFGSGTRLTVV.